These 8 T cell receptor beta chains came from one sample sequenced in a study of shared clonotypes between healthy human individuals (TCRdb year 2020). Receptor amplification or capture employed the immunoSEQ multiplex PCR assay. As stored in TCRdb, this immuneACCESS dataset retains in-frame rearrangements with V and J assigned. A fraction of the clones does not appear; measured against another copy, unresolved V genes explain less than half of the discrepancy, and the remainder lacks a known reason. Counted in this sample were 1,500,000 or so clones; approximately 98.5% of them appeared once. The ten most abundant clones make up roughly 0.35% of the sample. Sequenced sample: naive CD4+ T cells sorted from blood. According to the study, the label for this sample's cell subset or site signals: CD45RA+ positively selected. These receptor sequences come from a man aged 30 to 39 in good health.

The V call is TRBV5-1, the J call TRBJ2-7, with 7 bases matching TRBD1. In germline, CDR1 is SGHRS, CDR2 YFSETQ. V lost 8 bases, J lost 0 bases, and 17 bases stayed unmatched. The CDR3 loop spans 17 amino acids. The CDR3 coding sequence is TGCGCCAGTTCAAAACTGGGGACAGAAGGCAACTCCTACGAGCAGTACTTC. Its protein product is CASSKLGTEGNSYEQYF.

The chain joins TRBV9 to TRBJ2-1, with a tentative D call TRBD2 (6 bases). The CDR3 sequence is 15 residues long. Per the germline V gene, CDR1 is SGDLS and CDR2 is YYNGEE. Trimming removed 3 bases from V and 6 bases from J, with 16 bases in between. The CDR3 sequence is CASSASPAGFNEQFF. CDR3 nucleotide sequence: TGTGCCAGCAGCGCCTCGCCAGCGGGTTTCAATGAGCAGTTCTTC.

The rearrangement links TRBV7-8 to TRBJ2-3, with TRBD2 identical over 8 bases. Germline values: CDR1 SGHVS, CDR2 FQNEAQ. The CDR3 sequence is 18 residues long. J lost 0 bases, V lost 5 bases, and 13 bases had no gene match. The CDR3 DNA reads as TGTGCCAGCAGCGACCGGGCCGGGGCGGGAGGTAGCACAGATACGCAGTATTTT. It encodes CASSDRAGAGGSTDTQYF.

This clone was counted once. The V gene is TRBV7-2, the J gene TRBJ2-7, with D perhaps TRBD2 (6 bases). V was clipped by 3 bases and J by 5 bases, with 14 bases between them. This CDR3 spans 14 amino acids. Per the germline V gene, CDR1 is SGHTA and CDR2 is FQGNSA. DNA of the CDR3: TGTGCCAGCAGCTTTTTTCCGGGAGTCAACGAGCAGTACTTC. It specifies CASSFFPGVNEQYF.

V gene TRBV6-1 combines with J gene TRBJ1-3; 7 bases align to TRBD1. The length of the CDR3 is 16 residues. V lost 3 bases, J lost 3 bases, and 8 bases stayed unmatched. Germline CDR1 MNHNS, CDR2 SASEGT. The CDR3 sequence is CASSETGTVRGNTIYF. The DNA for the CDR3 is TGTGCCAGCAGTGAGACAGGGACGGTGCGTGGAAACACCATATATTTT.

This sequence joins TRBV25-1 and TRBJ1-1, with D uncertain. Germline V gene sequence: CDR1 MGHDK, CDR2 SYGVNS. V was clipped by 0 bases and J by 5 bases, with 4 bases between them. The CDR3 has 12 residues. The CDR3 DNA is TGTGCCAGCAGTGAATATTGGACTGAAGCTTTCTTT. Amino acid sequence: CASSEYWTEAFF. Full variable domain (remainder filled in from reference TRBV25-1 and TRBJ1-1): EADIYQTPRYLVIGTGKKITLECSQTMGHDKMYWYQQDPGMELHLIHYSYGVNSTEKGDLSSESTVSRIRTEHFPLTLESARPSHTSQYLCASSEYWTEAFFGQGTRLTVV.

This chain uses TRBV6-1 with TRBJ1-2; a possible D gene is TRBD1 (5 bases). Trimming took off 1 base at V and 4 bases at J, with 7 bases between the two ends. Germline V gene lookup returns CDR1 MNHNS and CDR2 SASEGT. The CDR3 has 13 amino acids. CDR3 sequence (DNA): TGTGCCAGCAGTGAAGGGGGGGGCTATGGCTACACCTTC. The encoded protein is CASSEGGGYGYTF.

The V gene is TRBV7-8, the J gene TRBJ2-7; D unresolved. The CDR3 contains 15 residues. The V end was cut by 4 bases, the J end by 7 bases, with 20 bases between. CDR1 is SGHVS and CDR2 is FQNEAQ in the germline V gene. DNA of the CDR3: TGTGCCAGCAGCTCCTTTCTACTGGTTTGGAGAGAGCAGTACTTC. It is translated as CASSSFLLVWREQYF.